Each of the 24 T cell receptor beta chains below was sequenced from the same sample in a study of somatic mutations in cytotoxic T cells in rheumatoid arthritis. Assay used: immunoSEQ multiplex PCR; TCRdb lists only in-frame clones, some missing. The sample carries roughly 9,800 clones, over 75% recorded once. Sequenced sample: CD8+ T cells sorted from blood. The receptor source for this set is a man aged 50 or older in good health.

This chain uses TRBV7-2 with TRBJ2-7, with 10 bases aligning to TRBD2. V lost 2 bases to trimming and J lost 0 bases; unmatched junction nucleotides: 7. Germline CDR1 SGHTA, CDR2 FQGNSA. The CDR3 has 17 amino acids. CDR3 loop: CASSLNRLAGDSYEQYF. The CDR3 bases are TGTGCCAGCAGCTTAAATCGACTAGCGGGTGACTCCTACGAGCAGTACTTC.

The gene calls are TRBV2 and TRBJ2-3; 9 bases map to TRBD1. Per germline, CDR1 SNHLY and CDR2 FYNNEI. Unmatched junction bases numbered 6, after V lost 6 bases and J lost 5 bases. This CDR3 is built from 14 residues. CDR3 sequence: CASSGTGWGDTQYF. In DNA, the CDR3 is TGTGCCAGCAGCGGGACAGGGTGGGGAGATACGCAGTATTTT.

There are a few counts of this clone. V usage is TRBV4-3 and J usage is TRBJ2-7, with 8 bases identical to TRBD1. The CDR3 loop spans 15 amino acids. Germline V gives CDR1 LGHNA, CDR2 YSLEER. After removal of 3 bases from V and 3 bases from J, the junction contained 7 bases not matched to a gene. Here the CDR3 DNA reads TGCGCCAGCAGCCAGGGGGCCGGACAGGGCTACGAGCAGTACTTC. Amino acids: CASSQGAGQGYEQYF.

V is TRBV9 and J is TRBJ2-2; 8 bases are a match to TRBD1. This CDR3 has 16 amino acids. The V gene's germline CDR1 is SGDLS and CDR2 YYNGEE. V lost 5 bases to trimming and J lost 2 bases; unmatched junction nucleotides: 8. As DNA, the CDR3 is TGTGCCAGCAGTCACCAAGGACAGGGCAACACCGGGGAGCTGTTTTTT. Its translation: CASSHQGQGNTGELFF.

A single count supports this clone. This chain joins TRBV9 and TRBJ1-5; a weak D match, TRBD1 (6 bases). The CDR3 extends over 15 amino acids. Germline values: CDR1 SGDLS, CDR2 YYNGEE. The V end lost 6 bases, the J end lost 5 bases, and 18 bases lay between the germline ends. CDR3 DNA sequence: TGTGCCAGCAACTCAGGGGATTCGCGCTATCAGCCCCAGCATTTT. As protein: CASNSGDSRYQPQHF.

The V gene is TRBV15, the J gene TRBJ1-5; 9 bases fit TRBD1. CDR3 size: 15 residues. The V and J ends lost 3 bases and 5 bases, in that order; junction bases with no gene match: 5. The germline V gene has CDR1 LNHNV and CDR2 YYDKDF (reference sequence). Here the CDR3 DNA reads TGTGCCACCAGCAGTGGGACAGGGAGGGATCAGCCCCAGCATTTT. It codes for CATSSGTGRDQPQHF.

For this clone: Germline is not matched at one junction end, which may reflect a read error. The CDR3 loop reads CVSSLPGKSYEQYF. The DNA of the CDR3 is TGTGTCAGCAGCTTACCCGGGAAATCCTACGAGCAGTACTTC. V usage is TRBV7-9 and J usage is TRBJ2-7; tentatively, D is TRBD2 (5 bases). Per germline, CDR1 SEHNR and CDR2 FQNEAQ (reference sequence). The CDR3 is 14 amino acids.

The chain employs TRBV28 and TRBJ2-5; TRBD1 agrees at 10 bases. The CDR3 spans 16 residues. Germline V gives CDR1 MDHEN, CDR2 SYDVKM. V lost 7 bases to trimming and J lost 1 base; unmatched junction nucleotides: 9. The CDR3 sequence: CASTLRRTGGQETQYF. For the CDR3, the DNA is TGTGCCAGCACCTTAAGGCGGACAGGGGGCCAAGAGACCCAGTACTTC.

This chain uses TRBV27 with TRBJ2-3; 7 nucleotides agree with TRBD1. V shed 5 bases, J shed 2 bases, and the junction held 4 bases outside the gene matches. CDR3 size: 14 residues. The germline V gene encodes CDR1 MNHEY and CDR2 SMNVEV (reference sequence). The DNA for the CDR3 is TGTGCCAGCAGTGCACAGGGGACCACAGATACGCAGTATTTT. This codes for CASSAQGTTDTQYF.

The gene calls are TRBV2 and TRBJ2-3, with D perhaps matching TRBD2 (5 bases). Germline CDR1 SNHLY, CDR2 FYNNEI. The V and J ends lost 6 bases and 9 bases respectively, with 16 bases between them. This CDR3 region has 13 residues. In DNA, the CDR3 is TGTGCCAGCAGCTCGTCCGGGGATCTAACGCAGTATTTT. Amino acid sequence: CASSSSGDLTQYF.

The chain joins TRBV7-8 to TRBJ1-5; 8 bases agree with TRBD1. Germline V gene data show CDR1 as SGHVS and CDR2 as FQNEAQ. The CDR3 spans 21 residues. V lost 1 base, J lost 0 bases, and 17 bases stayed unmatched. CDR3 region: CASSLGNTWTGSIYSNQPQHF. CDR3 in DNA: TGTGCCAGCAGCTTAGGTAATACCTGGACAGGGAGTATCTATAGCAATCAGCCCCAGCATTTT. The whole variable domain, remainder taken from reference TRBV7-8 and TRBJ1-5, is GAGVSQSPRYKVAKRGQDVALRCDPISGHVSLFWYQQALGQGPEFLTYFQNEAQLDKSGLPSDRFFAERPEGSVSTLKIQRTQQEDSAVYLCASSLGNTWTGSIYSNQPQHFGDGTRLSIL.

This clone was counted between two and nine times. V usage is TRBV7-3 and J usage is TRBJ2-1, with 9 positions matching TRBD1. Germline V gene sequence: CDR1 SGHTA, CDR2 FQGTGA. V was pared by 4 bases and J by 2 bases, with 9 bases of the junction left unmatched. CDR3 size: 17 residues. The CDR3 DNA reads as TGTGCCAGCAGCTCGTCCCGGGACAGGGTGACCTACAATGAGCAGTTCTTC. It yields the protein CASSSSRDRVTYNEQFF.

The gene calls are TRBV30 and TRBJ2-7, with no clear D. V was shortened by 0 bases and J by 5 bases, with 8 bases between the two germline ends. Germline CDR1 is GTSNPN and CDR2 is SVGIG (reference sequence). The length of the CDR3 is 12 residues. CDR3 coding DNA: TGTGCCTGGAGTGTCCAGGTACACGAGCAGTACTTC. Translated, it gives CAWSVQVHEQYF.

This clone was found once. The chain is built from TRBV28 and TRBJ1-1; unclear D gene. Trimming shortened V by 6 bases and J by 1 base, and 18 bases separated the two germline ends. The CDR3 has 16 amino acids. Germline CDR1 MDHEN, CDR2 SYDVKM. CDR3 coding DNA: TGTGCCAGCAGCCCGGTTGTGCGGGTAGAGAACACTGAAGCTTTCTTT. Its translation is CASSPVVRVENTEAFF.

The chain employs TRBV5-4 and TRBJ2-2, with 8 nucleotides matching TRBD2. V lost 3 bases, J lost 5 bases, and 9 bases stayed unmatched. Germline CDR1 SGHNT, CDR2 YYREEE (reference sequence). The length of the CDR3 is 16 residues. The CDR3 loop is CASSSGRGGGTGELFF. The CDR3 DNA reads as TGTGCCAGCAGCTCAGGACGGGGGGGCGGAACCGGGGAGCTGTTTTTT.

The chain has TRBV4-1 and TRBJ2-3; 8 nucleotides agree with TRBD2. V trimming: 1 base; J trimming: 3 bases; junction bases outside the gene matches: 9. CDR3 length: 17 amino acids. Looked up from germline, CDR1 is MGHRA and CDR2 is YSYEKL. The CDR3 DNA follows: TGCGCCAGCAGCCAAGGGGCAGCGGGAGTTCGTACAGATACGCAGTATTTT. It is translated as CASSQGAAGVRTDTQYF.

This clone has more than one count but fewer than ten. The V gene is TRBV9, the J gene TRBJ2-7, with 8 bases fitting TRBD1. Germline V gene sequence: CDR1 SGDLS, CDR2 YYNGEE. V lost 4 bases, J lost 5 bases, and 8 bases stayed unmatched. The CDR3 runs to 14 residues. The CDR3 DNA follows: TGTGCCAGCAGCATGTCGGACAGGGTCAACGAGCAGTACTTC. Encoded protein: CASSMSDRVNEQYF.

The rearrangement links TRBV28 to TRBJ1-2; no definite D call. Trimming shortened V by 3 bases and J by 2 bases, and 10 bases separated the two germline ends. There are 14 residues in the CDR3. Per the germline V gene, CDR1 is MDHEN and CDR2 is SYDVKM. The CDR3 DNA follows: TGTGCCAGCAGTTTCTTGGCGGAGAACTATGGCTACACCTTC. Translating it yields CASSFLAENYGYTF.

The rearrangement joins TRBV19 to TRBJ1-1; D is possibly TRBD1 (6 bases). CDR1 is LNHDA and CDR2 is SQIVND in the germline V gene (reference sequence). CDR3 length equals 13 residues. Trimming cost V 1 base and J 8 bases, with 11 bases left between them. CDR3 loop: CASSIGRGTEAFF. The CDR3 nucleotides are TGTGCCAGTAGTATAGGTCGAGGGACAGAAGCTTTCTTT.

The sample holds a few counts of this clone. CDR3 coding DNA: TGCGCCAGCAGCCCGGACTCGCGGGGTTACAATGAGCAGTTCTTC. The encoded protein is CASSPDSRGYNEQFF. The V call is TRBV5-1, the J call TRBJ2-1, with D perhaps matching TRBD2 (6 bases). Germline V gene lookup returns CDR1 SGHRS and CDR2 YFSETQ. CDR3 length: 15 amino acids. Trimming removed 4 bases at V and 4 bases at J, with 15 bases between.

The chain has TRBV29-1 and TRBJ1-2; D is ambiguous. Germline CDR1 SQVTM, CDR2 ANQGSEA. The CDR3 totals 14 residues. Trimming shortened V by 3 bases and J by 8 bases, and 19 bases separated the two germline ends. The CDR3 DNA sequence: TGCAGCGTTGATAGTCAGGTGCGTTTTGGAGGCTACACCTTC. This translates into CSVDSQVRFGGYTF. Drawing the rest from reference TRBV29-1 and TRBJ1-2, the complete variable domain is SAVISQKPSRDICQRGTSLTIQCQVDSQVTMMFWYRQQPGQSLTLIATANQGSEATYESGFVIDKFPISRPNLTFSTLTVSNMSPEDSSIYLCSVDSQVRFGGYTFGSGTRLTVV.

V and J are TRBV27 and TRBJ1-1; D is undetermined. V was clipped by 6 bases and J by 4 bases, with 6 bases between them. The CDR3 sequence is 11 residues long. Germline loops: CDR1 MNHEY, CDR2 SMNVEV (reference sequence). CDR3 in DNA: TGTGCCAGCAGGAGTTTCACTGAAGCTTTCTTT. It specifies CASRSFTEAFF.

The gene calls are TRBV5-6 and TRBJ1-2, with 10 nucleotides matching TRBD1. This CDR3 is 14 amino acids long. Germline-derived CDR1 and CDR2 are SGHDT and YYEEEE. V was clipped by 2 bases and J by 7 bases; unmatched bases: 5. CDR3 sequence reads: CASSFGTGVGGYTF. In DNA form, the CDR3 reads TGTGCCAGCAGCTTTGGGACAGGGGTTGGTGGCTACACCTTC.

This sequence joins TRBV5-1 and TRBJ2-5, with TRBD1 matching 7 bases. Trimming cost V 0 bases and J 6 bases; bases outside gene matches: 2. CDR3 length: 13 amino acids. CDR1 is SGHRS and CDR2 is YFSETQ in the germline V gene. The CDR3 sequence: CASSLEGAKTQYF. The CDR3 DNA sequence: TGCGCCAGCAGCTTGGAGGGGGCAAAGACCCAGTACTTC.